This T cell receptor beta chain originates from a study of cytomegalovirus exposure and HLA in healthy donors. Concerning this clone itself: Its specificity is not known.

Vbeta (60) and Jbeta (13) primers were used in the PCR. Sequencing was performed with immunoSEQ multiplex PCR; in TCRdb, only in-frame clones are kept and a portion is missing. The sample consists of fewer than 150,000 clones, roughly 70% of them appearing once. The length of the CDR3 is 18 residues. Trimming removed 4 bases from V and 3 bases from J; junction bases left unmatched: 14. Germline loops: CDR1 LGHNA, CDR2 YSLEER. Study-level findings and limits: Several of the most significant clusters were apparently associated with common viral pathogens in a later analysis.

Sequencing was done on a sample of PBMCs. The chain links TRBV4-3 to TRBJ1-2; 10 bases are a match to TRBD1. This clonotype was obtained from a woman aged 50 to 65 in good health and CMV-seropositive. The CDR3 region is CASSPDRTGGTMDYGYTF. CDR3 nucleotides: TGCGCCAGCAGCCCAGACAGGACAGGGGGTACAATGGACTATGGCTACACCTTC.